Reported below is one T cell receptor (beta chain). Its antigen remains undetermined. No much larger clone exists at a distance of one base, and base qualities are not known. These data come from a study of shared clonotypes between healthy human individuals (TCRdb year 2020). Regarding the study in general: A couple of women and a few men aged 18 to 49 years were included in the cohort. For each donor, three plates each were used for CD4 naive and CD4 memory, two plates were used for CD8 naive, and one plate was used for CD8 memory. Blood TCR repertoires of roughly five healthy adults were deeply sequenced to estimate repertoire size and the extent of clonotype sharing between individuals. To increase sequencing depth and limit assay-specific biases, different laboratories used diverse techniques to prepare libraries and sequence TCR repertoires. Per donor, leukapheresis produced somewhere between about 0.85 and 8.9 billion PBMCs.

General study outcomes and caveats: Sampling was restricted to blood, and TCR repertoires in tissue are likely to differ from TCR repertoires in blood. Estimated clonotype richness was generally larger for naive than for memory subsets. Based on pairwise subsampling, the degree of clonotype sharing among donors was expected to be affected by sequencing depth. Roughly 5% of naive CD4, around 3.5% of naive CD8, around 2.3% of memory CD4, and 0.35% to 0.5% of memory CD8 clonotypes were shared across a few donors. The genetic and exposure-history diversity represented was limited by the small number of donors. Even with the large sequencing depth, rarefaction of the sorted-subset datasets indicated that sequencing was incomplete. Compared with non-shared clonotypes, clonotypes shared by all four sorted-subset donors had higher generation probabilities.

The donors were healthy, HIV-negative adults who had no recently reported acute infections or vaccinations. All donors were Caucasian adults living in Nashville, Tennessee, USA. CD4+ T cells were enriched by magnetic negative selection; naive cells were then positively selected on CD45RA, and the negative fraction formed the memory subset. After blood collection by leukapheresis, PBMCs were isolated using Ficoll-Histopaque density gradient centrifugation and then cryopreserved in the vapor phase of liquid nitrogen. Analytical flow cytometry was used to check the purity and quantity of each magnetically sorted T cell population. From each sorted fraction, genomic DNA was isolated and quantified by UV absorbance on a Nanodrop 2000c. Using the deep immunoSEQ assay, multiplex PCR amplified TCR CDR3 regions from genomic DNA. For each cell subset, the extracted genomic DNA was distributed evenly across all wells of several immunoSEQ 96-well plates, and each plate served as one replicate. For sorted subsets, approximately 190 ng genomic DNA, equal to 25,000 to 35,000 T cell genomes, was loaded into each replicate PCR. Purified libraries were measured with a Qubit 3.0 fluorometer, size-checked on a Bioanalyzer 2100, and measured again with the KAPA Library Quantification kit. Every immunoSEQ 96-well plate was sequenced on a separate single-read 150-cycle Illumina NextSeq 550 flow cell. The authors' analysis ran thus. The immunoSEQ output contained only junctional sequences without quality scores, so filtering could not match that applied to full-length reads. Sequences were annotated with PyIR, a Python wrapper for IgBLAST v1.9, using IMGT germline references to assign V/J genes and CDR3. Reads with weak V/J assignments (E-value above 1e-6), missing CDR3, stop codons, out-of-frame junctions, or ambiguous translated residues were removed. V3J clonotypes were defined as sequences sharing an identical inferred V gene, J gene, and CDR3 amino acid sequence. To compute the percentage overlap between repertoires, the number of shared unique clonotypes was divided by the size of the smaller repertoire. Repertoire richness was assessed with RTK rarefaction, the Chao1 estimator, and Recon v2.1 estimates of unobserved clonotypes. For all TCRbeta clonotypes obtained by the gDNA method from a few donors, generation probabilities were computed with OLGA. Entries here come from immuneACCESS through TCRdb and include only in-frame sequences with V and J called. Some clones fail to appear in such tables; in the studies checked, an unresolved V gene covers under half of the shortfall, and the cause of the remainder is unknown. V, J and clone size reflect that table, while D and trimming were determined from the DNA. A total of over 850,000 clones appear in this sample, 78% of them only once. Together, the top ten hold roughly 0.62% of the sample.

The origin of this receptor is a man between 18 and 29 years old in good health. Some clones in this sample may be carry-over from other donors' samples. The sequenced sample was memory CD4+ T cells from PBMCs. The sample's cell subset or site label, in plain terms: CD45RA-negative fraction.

The encoded CDR3 is CASSLGIGTYEQYF. DNA sequence: TGTGCCAGCAGCTTAGGGATAGGCACCTACGAGCAGTACTTC. The chain was built from TRBV11-1 and TRBJ2-7; confidence is insufficient to name the D gene. The CDR3 starts with the cysteine, ends with the phenylalanine, and has 14 residues. The only DNA kept is the CDR3, 42 bases in frame from the first base. The germline V gene (reference sequence) sets CDR1 to SGHAT and CDR2 to FQDESV. The V and J ends are trimmed by 1 base and 2 bases, leaving 9 bases between them.